This entry lists 21 T cell receptor beta chains sequenced from one sample in a study of identical twins. TCRdb re-called the 5' RACE reads with MiXCR, one entry per CDR3 protein. The sample shows about 530,000 distinct CDR3 sequences, about 16% of them seen only once. This same sample was also taken into another study, of yellow fever vaccine responses in identical twins.

Sequencing input: CD4+ T cells sorted from blood. The receptors derive from a woman between 18 and 29 years old in good health.

This chain joins TRBV5-1 and TRBJ2-5, with D hard to call. Trimming shortened V by 0 bases and J by 5 bases, and 11 bases separated the two germline ends. The germline gives CDR1 SGHRS, CDR2 YFSETQ. The CDR3 runs to 14 residues. The CDR3 reads CASSLGTLGETQYF. The CDR3, as DNA: TGCGCCAGCAGCTTGGGAACTCTGGGGGAGACCCAGTACTTC. Supplemented by reference TRBV5-1 and TRBJ2-5, the full variable domain reads KAGVTQTPRYLIKTRGQQVTLSCSPISGHRSVSWYQQTPGQGLQFLFEYFSETQRNKGNFPGRFSGRQFSNSRSEMNVSTLELGDSALYLCASSLGTLGETQYFGPGTRLLVL.

In its sample, this clonotype was seen many times. The rearrangement links TRBV12-3 or TRBV12-4 to TRBJ2-3; a possible D gene is TRBD1 (5 bases). The V and J ends lost 2 bases and 6 bases respectively, with 9 bases between them. The CDR3 sequence is 13 residues long. In nucleotides, the CDR3 is TGTGCCAGCAGTTTACCCCCAGGGGATACGCAGTATTTT. Its translation: CASSLPPGDTQYF.

The V call is TRBV20-1, the J call TRBJ2-2; D gene ambiguous. Trimming took off 2 bases at V and 4 bases at J, with 2 bases between the two ends. This CDR3 spans 11 amino acids. Germline assignment: CDR1 DFQATT and CDR2 SNEGSKA (reference sequence). The CDR3 coding sequence is TGCAGTGCTAGATCCACCGGGGAGCTGTTTTTT. It translates to CSARSTGELFF.

This chain uses TRBV5-1 with TRBJ2-3; TRBD2 aligns across 10 bases. The CDR3 is 15 residues long. The J segment lost 4 bases and the V segment lost 3 bases, leaving 5 bases of the junction unmatched. CDR1 and CDR2 from the germline V gene are SGHRS and YFSETQ. This chain's CDR3 is CASSYLAGVADTQYF. In nucleotides, the CDR3 is TGCGCCAGCAGCTACCTAGCGGGAGTGGCAGATACGCAGTATTTT.

This clonotype was observed a few times. The chain joins TRBV20-1 to TRBJ1-1; no definite D call. Trimming cost V 2 bases and J 4 bases, with 8 bases left between them. This CDR3 spans 12 amino acids. The germline V gene has CDR1 DFQATT and CDR2 SNEGSKA (reference sequence). This CDR3 is CSARPGPTEAFF. In nucleotides, the CDR3 is TGCAGTGCTAGACCCGGGCCCACTGAAGCTTTCTTT.

V gene TRBV27 combines with J gene TRBJ2-2, with 9 bases that match TRBD1. Trimming at V came to 5 bases and at J to 4 bases, leaving 17 bases not matched to a gene. The CDR3 has 19 residues. Germline CDR1 reads MNHEY; CDR2 reads SMNVEV (reference sequence). The CDR3 nucleotides read TGTGCCAGCAGTCCGGAAGGGACAGGGAGGACTTCGAGCACCGGGGAGCTGTTTTTT. As protein: CASSPEGTGRTSSTGELFF.

The chain has TRBV19 and TRBJ2-1, with a weak D call TRBD2 (6 bases). The length of the CDR3 is 16 residues. Germline V gene lookup returns CDR1 LNHDA and CDR2 SQIVND (reference sequence). The V gene lost 4 bases and the J gene lost 5 bases, with 18 bases spanning the gap. CDR3 in amino acids: CASSTPSGRSDNEQFF. CDR3 bases: TGTGCCAGTAGTACGCCGTCAGGGAGGTCAGACAATGAGCAGTTCTTC. Drawing the rest from reference TRBV19 and TRBJ2-1, the complete variable domain is DGGITQSPKYLFRKEGQNVTLSCEQNLNHDAMYWYRQDPGQGLRLIYYSQIVNDFQKGDIAEGYSVSREKKESFPLTVTSAQKNPTAFYLCASSTPSGRSDNEQFFGPGTRLTVL.

This clonotype was observed a few times. The chain joins TRBV29-1 to TRBJ2-3; TRBD1 matches 8 bases. The CDR3 runs to 15 residues. With 1 base clipped from V and 2 bases from J, the junction kept 5 bases outside the gene matches. Germline CDR1 and CDR2: SQVTM and ANQGSEA. CDR3 bases: TGCAGCGTTGAAGGTGGACAGGGATACACAGATACGCAGTATTTT. Translation gives CSVEGGQGYTDTQYF.

This clonotype was counted between two and nine times. The genes are TRBV10-3 and TRBJ2-1; 9 bases are shared with TRBD2. Looked up from germline, CDR1 is ENHRY and CDR2 is SYGVKD. V shed 6 bases and J 5 bases; nucleotides not matched to a gene: 8. The CDR3 has 15 amino acids. This chain's CDR3 is CAISPGLAPHNEQFF. The CDR3 bases are TGTGCCATCAGCCCGGGACTAGCCCCCCACAATGAGCAGTTCTTC.

This clonotype was seen only a few times. The chain recombines TRBV24-1 with TRBJ2-1; 7 bases are a match to TRBD1. V was clipped by 4 bases and J by 6 bases; unmatched bases: 5. CDR1 KGHDR and CDR2 SFDVKD come from the germline V gene. The CDR3 has 14 residues. The CDR3 DNA reads as TGTGCCACCAGTGACCCGGGACAGACCAATGAGCAGTTCTTC. It specifies CATSDPGQTNEQFF.

The chain joins TRBV14 to TRBJ2-7; 12 bases map to TRBD2. Unmatched junction bases numbered 13, after V lost 5 bases and J lost 2 bases. Germline V CDR1 and CDR2: SGHDN, FVKESK. The CDR3 spans 18 residues. The CDR3 here is CASSDTGWLAGGAYEQYF. CDR3 coding DNA: TGTGCCAGCAGCGATACAGGTTGGCTAGCGGGAGGGGCCTACGAGCAGTACTTC.

V and J are TRBV20-1 and TRBJ2-1; 7 nucleotides match TRBD2. Per the germline V gene, CDR1 is DFQATT and CDR2 is SNEGSKA (reference sequence). The CDR3 sequence is 15 residues long. J gave up 5 bases and V 0 bases, and 7 bases lay outside the gene matches. The CDR3 loop is CSARDPGGTNNEQFF. CDR3 sequence (DNA): TGCAGTGCTAGAGATCCGGGGGGTACCAACAATGAGCAGTTCTTC.

This clonotype turned up a few times. The chain couples TRBV4-1 to TRBJ1-2; possible D gene TRBD1, 6 bases. Germline V lookup: CDR1 MGHRA, CDR2 YSYEKL. The CDR3 is 15 amino acids. The ends were cut back, 4 bases at V and 0 bases at J, with 12 bases in the middle. The CDR3 sequence: CASSLQGLANYGYTF. CDR3 nucleotides: TGCGCCAGCAGCCTACAGGGATTGGCTAACTATGGCTACACCTTC.

V is TRBV5-1 and J is TRBJ1-4, with TRBD1 as a possible D gene (5 bases). Germline lookup yields CDR1 SGHRS and CDR2 YFSETQ. CDR3 length: 15 amino acids. Trimming cost V 4 bases and J 8 bases, with 18 bases left between them. Here the CDR3 DNA reads TGCGCCAGCAGCACCGCGGGACCTCGGAACGAAAAACTGTTTTTT. Its protein product is CASSTAGPRNEKLFF.

V usage is TRBV27 and J usage is TRBJ2-2; weak D call: TRBD1 (6 bases). Deletions cut 3 bases from V and 4 bases from J, with 15 bases between. There are 16 residues in the CDR3. CDR1 and CDR2 from the germline V gene are MNHEY and SMNVEV (reference sequence). The CDR3 DNA reads as TGTGCCAGCAGTTTTTCAGGGGCCGTTGGCACCGGGGAGCTGTTTTTT. It yields the protein CASSFSGAVGTGELFF.

This clonotype was counted only a few times. This chain links TRBV5-1 with TRBJ2-2; 13 bases are shared with TRBD2. The CDR3 is 17 amino acids. Trimming cost V 3 bases and J 7 bases; bases outside gene matches: 9. Germline CDR1 and CDR2: SGHRS and YFSETQ. CDR3 loop: CASSSDPGLAGDGELFF. CDR3 nucleotides: TGCGCCAGCAGCTCCGATCCCGGACTAGCGGGAGACGGGGAGCTGTTTTTT.

The V call is TRBV20-1, the J call TRBJ2-3; weak D call: TRBD2 (7 bases). With 6 bases removed from V and 2 bases from J, the gap between germline ends came to 15 bases. From germline, CDR1 is DFQATT and CDR2 SNEGSKA (reference sequence). This CDR3 region has 14 residues. The CDR3 nucleotides read TGCAGTGCCATAGGGGGGGAAATCACAGATACGCAGTATTTT. Its translation is CSAIGGEITDTQYF.

The J gene is TRBJ1-3, the V gene TRBV3-1; D possibly corresponds to TRBD1 (6 bases). CDR3 length: 17 amino acids. V was shortened by 3 bases and J by 2 bases, with 17 bases between the two germline ends. Germline CDR1 and CDR2: LGHDT and YNNKEL (reference sequence). The CDR3 loop is CASSHYATGTTGNTIYF. In DNA, the CDR3 is TGTGCCAGCAGCCACTATGCGACAGGAACCACTGGAAACACCATATATTTT.

This chain joins TRBV27 and TRBJ2-5, with 8 bases that match TRBD1. Germline-derived CDR1 and CDR2 are MNHEY and SMNVEV (reference sequence). After removal of 5 bases from V and 4 bases from J, the junction contained 9 bases not matched to a gene. The CDR3 consists of 15 residues. The CDR3 nucleotides read TGTGCCAGCAGTCCCCCCGGACAGGGAAGAGAGACCCAGTACTTC. It codes for CASSPPGQGRETQYF.

This chain connects TRBV24-1 to TRBJ2-7; D is unresolved. CDR1 is KGHDR and CDR2 is SFDVKD in the germline V gene. V was clipped by 3 bases and J by 6 bases, with 8 bases between them. This CDR3 is 12 amino acids long. The CDR3 DNA reads as TGTGCCACCAGTGATCTTAGTGGCGAGCAGTACTTC. Translation: CATSDLSGEQYF.

This clonotype showed up just a few times. V usage is TRBV5-1 and J usage is TRBJ2-1; D possibly corresponds to TRBD1 (8 bases). Trimming cost V 4 bases and J 9 bases, with 20 bases left between them. Germline V gene lookup returns CDR1 SGHRS and CDR2 YFSETQ. This CDR3 has 15 amino acids. The CDR3 bases are TGCGCCAGCAGCCCTATACAGAACAGGGGGGGTGAGCAGTTCTTC. Translating it yields CASSPIQNRGGEQFF.